The present T cell receptor (beta chain) was sequenced within a study of preoperative IRX-2 immunotherapy in early breast cancer. CDR3 length: 16 amino acids. In germline, CDR1 is MDHEN, CDR2 SYDVKM. Trimming cost V 7 bases and J 6 bases, with 22 bases left between them. Indicated treatment: preoperative locoregional IRX-2 cytokine immunotherapy. This phase Ib study tested locoregional IRX-2 cytokine immunotherapy given before surgery. Profiling relied on immunoSEQ multiplex PCR, and the TCRdb table lists in-frame clones only, not all of them. The table shows approximately 96,000 clones, with roughly 88% occurring only once.

This clonotype was obtained from a human donor with breast cancer. This specimen consisted of tumor tissue, obtained after IRX-2 immunotherapy. The gene calls are TRBV28 and TRBJ2-1; D may match TRBD1 or TRBD2 (5 bases each). For the CDR3, the DNA is TGTGCCAGCACCATTTTAGAGGGGAAGACCCTCAATGAGCAGTTCTTC. Protein sequence: CASTILEGKTLNEQFF.